Listed below are T cell receptor beta chains from one sample, sequenced in a study of blood T cell repertoires in COVID-19. Sequencing used immunoSEQ multiplex PCR; TCRdb keeps in-frame clones, though not all of them. The sample has under 400,000 clones, more than 75% seen once. The sample consisted of PBMCs or T cells enriched from blood (not recorded which). These receptors were taken from a man aged 35 to 55 in a cohort exposed to, infected with or recovered from COVID-19 (not recorded which). Each CDR3 is given with its conserved first and last residue. The D gene is left open where the match is weak. A row's size may be missing; if present it is once, few, many or a size class.

j_call clone_size v_call d_call cdr3_aa cdr3_nt
TRBJ2-5 - TRBV28 TRBD1 CASTSGQQETQYF TGTGCCAGCACCTCGGGACAGCAAGAGACCCAGTACTTC
TRBJ2-3 - TRBV5-6 TRBD2 CASSLGGGAGVPDTQYF TGTGCCAGCAGCTTGGGTGGAGGAGCGGGAGTACCAGATACGCAGTATTTT
TRBJ1-2 - TRBV19 - CASSPQQSSHTF TGTGCCAGTAGCCCCCAACAGTCCAGCCACACCTTC
TRBJ2-3 - TRBV5-1 - CASSLASVYTDTQYF TGCGCCAGCAGCTTGGCTAGCGTATACACAGATACGCAGTATTTT
TRBJ1-4 - TRBV5-5 TRBD1 CASSFLGTATNEKLFF TGTGCCAGCAGCTTCTTGGGGACAGCAACTAATGAAAAACTGTTTTTT
TRBJ2-1 - TRBV5-4 TRBD2 CASSSRSGRIHNEQFF TGTGCCAGCAGCAGTCGCAGCGGGAGGATACACAATGAGCAGTTCTTC
TRBJ2-3 - TRBV9 TRBD2 CASSPPGLAGGPGADTQYF TGTGCCAGCAGCCCCCCGGGACTAGCGGGAGGGCCTGGTGCAGATACGCAGTATTTT
TRBJ1-5 - TRBV5-5 TRBD1 CASSTTGEVSQPQHF TGTGCCAGCAGCACCACAGGGGAGGTCAGCCAGCCCCAGCATTTT
TRBJ2-7 few TRBV30 TRBD2 CAWSSGGSSYEQYF TGTGCCTGGAGTTCGGGAGGGAGCTCCTACGAGCAGTACTTC
TRBJ1-4 - TRBV5-1 - CASSLKQGNEKLFF TGCGCCAGCAGCTTGAAACAGGGTAATGAAAAACTGTTTTTT
TRBJ1-1 - TRBV7-8 - CASSLAFRARENTEAFF TGTGCCAGCAGCTTAGCATTCCGCGCCAGGGAAAACACTGAAGCTTTCTTT